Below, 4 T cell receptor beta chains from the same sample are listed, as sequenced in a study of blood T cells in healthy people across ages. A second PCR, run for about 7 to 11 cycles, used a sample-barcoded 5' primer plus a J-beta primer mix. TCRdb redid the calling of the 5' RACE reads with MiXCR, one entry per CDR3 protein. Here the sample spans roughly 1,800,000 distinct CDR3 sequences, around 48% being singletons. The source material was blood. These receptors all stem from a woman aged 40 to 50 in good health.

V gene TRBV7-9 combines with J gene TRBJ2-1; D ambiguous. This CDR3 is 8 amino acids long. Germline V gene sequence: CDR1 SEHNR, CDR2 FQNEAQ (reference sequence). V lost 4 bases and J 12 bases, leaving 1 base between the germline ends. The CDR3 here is CASSSQFF. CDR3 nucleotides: TGTGCCAGCAGCTCGCAGTTCTTC. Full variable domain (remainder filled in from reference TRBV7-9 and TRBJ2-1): DTGVSQNPRHKITKRGQNVTFRCDPISEHNRLYWYRQTLGQGPEFLTYFQNEAQLEKSRLLSDRFSAERPKGSFSTLEIQRTEQGDSAMYLCASSSQFFGPGTRLTVL.

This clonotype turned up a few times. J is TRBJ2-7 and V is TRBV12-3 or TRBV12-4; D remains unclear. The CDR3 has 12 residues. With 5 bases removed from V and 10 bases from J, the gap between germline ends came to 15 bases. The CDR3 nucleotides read TGTGCCAGCAGTCTTTATCCCCAGGCACAGTACTTC. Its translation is CASSLYPQAQYF.

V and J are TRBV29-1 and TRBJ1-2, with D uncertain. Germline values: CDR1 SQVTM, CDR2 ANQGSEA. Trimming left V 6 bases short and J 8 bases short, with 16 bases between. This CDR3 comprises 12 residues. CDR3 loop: CSVVESPGGYTF. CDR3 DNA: TGCAGCGTGGTGGAGTCCCCGGGGGGCTACACCTTC.

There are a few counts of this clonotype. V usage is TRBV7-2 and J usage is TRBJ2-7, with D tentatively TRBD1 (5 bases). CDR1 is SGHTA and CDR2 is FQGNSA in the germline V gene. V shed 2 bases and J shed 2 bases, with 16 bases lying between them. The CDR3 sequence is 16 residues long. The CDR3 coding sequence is TGTGCCAGCAGCTTAAGGGGTGCTGAGGCTACCTACGAGCAGTACTTC. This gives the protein CASSLRGAEATYEQYF.